These T cell receptor beta chains were read from a single sample in a study of cytomegalovirus exposure and HLA in healthy donors. Profiled with immunoSEQ multiplex PCR; TCRdb holds only in-frame clones, not every one. The table shows about 130,000 clones, with 60% to 85% occurring only once. Sequencing was done on a sample of PBMCs. These receptors originate from a woman aged 18-29 years in good health and CMV-seronegative. The CDR3 runs from the conserved cysteine through the conserved F or W. Each record gives: clone size, J gene, V gene, CDR3 length, D gene, CDR3 DNA, CDR3 protein. D genes are given only for firm matches. Only some rows state a clone size, as once, few, many or a class for expanded clones.

abundance: .
j_gene: TRBJ2-7
v_gene: TRBV5-6
len: 15
d_gene: TRBD2
CDR3nt: TGTGCCAGCAGCTTGGAACTAGCGGGATCCCACGAGCAGTACTTC
CDR3aa: CASSLELAGSHEQYF

abundance: many
j_gene: TRBJ2-1
v_gene: TRBV6-1
len: 15
d_gene: TRBD2
CDR3nt: TGTGCCAGCAGTGAATCTAGCGGATCCTACAATGAGCAGTTCTTC
CDR3aa: CASSESSGSYNEQFF

abundance: .
j_gene: TRBJ2-3
v_gene: TRBV5-1
len: 15
d_gene: TRBD1
CDR3nt: TGCGCCAGCAGCTTGGACAGGGGCGGCACAGATACGCAGTATTTT
CDR3aa: CASSLDRGGTDTQYF

abundance: few
j_gene: TRBJ2-6
v_gene: TRBV18
len: 18
d_gene: TRBD1
CDR3nt: TGTGCCATCTCACCCAGTGGGACAGCCAGCTCTGGGGCCAACGTCCTGACTTTC
CDR3aa: CAISPSGTASSGANVLTF

abundance: .
j_gene: TRBJ2-1
v_gene: TRBV4-2
len: 16
d_gene: .
CDR3nt: TGTGCCAGCAGCCAAGGAGGGACTGGGTCCTACAATGAGCAGTTCTTC
CDR3aa: CASSQGGTGSYNEQFF

abundance: .
j_gene: TRBJ2-2
v_gene: TRBV7-2
len: 14
d_gene: .
CDR3nt: TGTGCCAGCAGCCCCTACGAGGGCACCGGGGAGCTGTTTTTT
CDR3aa: CASSPYEGTGELFF

abundance: few
j_gene: TRBJ1-1
v_gene: TRBV4-1
len: 15
d_gene: TRBD1
CDR3nt: TGCGCCAGCAGCCAAGTGACCGGGGACAGCACTGAAGCTTTCTTT
CDR3aa: CASSQVTGDSTEAFF

abundance: .
j_gene: TRBJ1-1
v_gene: TRBV5-1
len: 15
d_gene: .
CDR3nt: TGCGCCAGCAGCCTCGAGGGGGTTATCGCCACTGAAGCTTTCTTT
CDR3aa: CASSLEGVIATEAFF

abundance: .
j_gene: TRBJ1-5
v_gene: TRBV6-5
len: 13
d_gene: .
CDR3nt: TGTGCCAGCAGTTTCAGGCTGGATCAGCCCCAGCATTTT
CDR3aa: CASSFRLDQPQHF

abundance: .
j_gene: TRBJ1-1
v_gene: TRBV10-3
len: 13
d_gene: .
CDR3nt: TGTGCCATCAGCGGGAGCTCGGGGACTGAAGCTTTCTTT
CDR3aa: CAISGSSGTEAFF

abundance: .
j_gene: TRBJ1-2
v_gene: TRBV12-2
len: 18
d_gene: .
CDR3nt: TGTGCAAGTCGCTTCCGATTCCCGAGGGATGGTACTATTCGCGGCTACACCTTC
CDR3aa: CASRFRFPRDGTIRGYTF

abundance: .
j_gene: TRBJ2-6
v_gene: TRBV15
len: 17
d_gene: .
CDR3nt: TGTGCCACCAGCAGAGAGAGCAGGGGAAGAGGGGCCAACGTCCTGACTTTC
CDR3aa: CATSRESRGRGANVLTF

abundance: .
j_gene: TRBJ1-5
v_gene: TRBV6-6
len: 12
d_gene: .
CDR3nt: TGTGCCAGCAGTTTTGGCGGTGGACCCCAGCATTTT
CDR3aa: CASSFGGGPQHF

abundance: .
j_gene: TRBJ2-5
v_gene: TRBV4-1
len: 16
d_gene: TRBD2
CDR3nt: TGCGCCAGCAGCCAAGGGGTTAGACTAGCGGGAGAGACCCAGTACTTC
CDR3aa: CASSQGVRLAGETQYF

abundance: .
j_gene: TRBJ1-2
v_gene: TRBV2
len: 13
d_gene: .
CDR3nt: TGTGCCAGCAGTGAAGCGAGAGGGTATGGCTACACCTTC
CDR3aa: CASSEARGYGYTF

abundance: .
j_gene: TRBJ2-5
v_gene: TRBV7-9
len: 15
d_gene: TRBD2
CDR3nt: TGTGCCAGCAGCTTATTAGCGGGATCCCAAGAGACCCAGTACTTC
CDR3aa: CASSLLAGSQETQYF

abundance: .
j_gene: TRBJ2-3
v_gene: TRBV10-1
len: 12
d_gene: TRBD2
CDR3nt: TGCGCCACAGGGACTAACACAGATACGCAGTATTTT
CDR3aa: CATGTNTDTQYF

abundance: .
j_gene: TRBJ2-2
v_gene: TRBV7-6
len: 19
d_gene: TRBD2
CDR3nt: TGTGCCAGCAGCTTAGCGGTAGCGGGAGGGCCGTTAGACACCGGGGAGCTGTTTTTT
CDR3aa: CASSLAVAGGPLDTGELFF

abundance: .
j_gene: TRBJ1-1
v_gene: TRBV7-9
len: 13
d_gene: .
CDR3nt: TGTGCCAGCAGCTTTGGAGGTCGCACTGAAGCTTTCTTT
CDR3aa: CASSFGGRTEAFF

abundance: .
j_gene: TRBJ1-5
v_gene: TRBV27
len: 17
d_gene: TRBD1
CDR3nt: TGTGCCAGCAGTTCGACAGGGAATCTTCTGAGCAATCAGCCCCAGCATTTT
CDR3aa: CASSSTGNLLSNQPQHF

abundance: .
j_gene: TRBJ2-1
v_gene: TRBV5-1
len: 13
d_gene: .
CDR3nt: TGCGCCAGCAGCTTGGATGATCGGCGGGAAGAGTTCTTC
CDR3aa: CASSLDDRREEFF

abundance: .
j_gene: TRBJ2-2
v_gene: TRBV15
len: 16
d_gene: .
CDR3nt: TGTGCCACCAGCAGAGATCCAGGGGATCGCACCGGGGAGCTGTTTTTT
CDR3aa: CATSRDPGDRTGELFF

abundance: .
j_gene: TRBJ2-5
v_gene: TRBV30
len: 13
d_gene: .
CDR3nt: TGTGCCTCCCTGGGGGCGGCCTCAGAGACCCAGTACTTC
CDR3aa: CASLGAASETQYF

abundance: .
j_gene: TRBJ2-1
v_gene: TRBV5-1
len: 14
d_gene: .
CDR3nt: TGCGCCAGCAGCCCGTCGGGGGAGAACAATGAGCAGTTCTTC
CDR3aa: CASSPSGENNEQFF

abundance: .
j_gene: TRBJ1-2
v_gene: TRBV6-1
len: 14
d_gene: TRBD1
CDR3nt: TGTGCCAGCAAACGGACAGGGGGCGAATATGGCTACACCTTC
CDR3aa: CASKRTGGEYGYTF

abundance: .
j_gene: TRBJ1-2
v_gene: TRBV10-2
len: 13
d_gene: .
CDR3nt: TGCGCCAGCAGTGATGTGGCGGGGTACGGCTACACCTTC
CDR3aa: CASSDVAGYGYTF

abundance: .
j_gene: TRBJ2-1
v_gene: TRBV27
len: 11
d_gene: .
CDR3nt: TGTGCCAGCAGTTTTGCACGGGAGCAGTTCTTC
CDR3aa: CASSFAREQFF

abundance: few
j_gene: TRBJ1-5
v_gene: TRBV15
len: 12
d_gene: .
CDR3nt: TGTGCCACCAGCAGATCCTATCAGCCCCAGCATTTT
CDR3aa: CATSRSYQPQHF

abundance: .
j_gene: TRBJ2-1
v_gene: TRBV6-1
len: 20
d_gene: .
CDR3nt: TGTGCCAGCAGTGAAGGTACGGGAAGGACGTGGGTAGGGTCCTACAATGAGCAGTTCTTC
CDR3aa: CASSEGTGRTWVGSYNEQFF

abundance: .
j_gene: TRBJ1-5
v_gene: TRBV6-5
len: 13
d_gene: .
CDR3nt: TGTGCCAGCAGTTACGGCCCGAATCAGCCCCAGCATTTT
CDR3aa: CASSYGPNQPQHF

abundance: once
j_gene: TRBJ2-5
v_gene: TRBV7-9
len: 15
d_gene: TRBD2
CDR3nt: TGTGCCAGCAGCTTGCCTAGCGGGAGTAGGGAGACCCAGTACTTC
CDR3aa: CASSLPSGSRETQYF

abundance: once
j_gene: TRBJ1-2
v_gene: TRBV25-1
len: 16
d_gene: TRBD1
CDR3nt: TGTGCCAGCAGTGAATATATGGGGGGACAGAACTATGGCTACACCTTC
CDR3aa: CASSEYMGGQNYGYTF

abundance: .
j_gene: TRBJ2-7
v_gene: TRBV7-9
len: 14
d_gene: .
CDR3nt: TGTGCCAGCAGCTTATCGGGAGTTAAATACGAGCAGTACTTC
CDR3aa: CASSLSGVKYEQYF

abundance: .
j_gene: TRBJ1-2
v_gene: TRBV6-6
len: 16
d_gene: TRBD1
CDR3nt: TGTGCCAGCAGTTCGCCCCGTAGGGACAGGACCTATGGCTACACCTTC
CDR3aa: CASSSPRRDRTYGYTF

abundance: once
j_gene: TRBJ1-2
v_gene: TRBV5-6
len: 14
d_gene: .
CDR3nt: TGTGCCAGCAGCTTGGACTTTGGGGCAGGGGGCTACACCTTC
CDR3aa: CASSLDFGAGGYTF